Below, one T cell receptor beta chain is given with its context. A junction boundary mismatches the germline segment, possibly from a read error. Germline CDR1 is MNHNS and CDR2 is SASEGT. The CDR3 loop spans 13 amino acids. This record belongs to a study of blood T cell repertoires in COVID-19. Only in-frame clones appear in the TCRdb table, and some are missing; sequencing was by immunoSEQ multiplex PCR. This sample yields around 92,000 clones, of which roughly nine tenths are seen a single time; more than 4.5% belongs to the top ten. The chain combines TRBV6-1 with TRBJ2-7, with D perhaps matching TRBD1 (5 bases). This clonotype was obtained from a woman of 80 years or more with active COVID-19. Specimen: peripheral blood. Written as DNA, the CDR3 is TGTGCCAGCAGTGAAGACAGGCCCCTGTCCCCGCCATTC. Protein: CASSEDRPLSPPF.